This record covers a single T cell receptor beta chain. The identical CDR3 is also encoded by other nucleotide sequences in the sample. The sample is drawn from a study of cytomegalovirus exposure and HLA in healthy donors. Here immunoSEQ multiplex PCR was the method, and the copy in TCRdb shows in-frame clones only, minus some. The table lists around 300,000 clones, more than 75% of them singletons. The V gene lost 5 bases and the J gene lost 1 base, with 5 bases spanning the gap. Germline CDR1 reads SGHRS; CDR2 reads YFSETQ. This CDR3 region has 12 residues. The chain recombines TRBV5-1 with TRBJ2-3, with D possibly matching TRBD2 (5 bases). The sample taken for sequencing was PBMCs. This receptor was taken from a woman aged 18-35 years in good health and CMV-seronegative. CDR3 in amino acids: CASSSGTDTQYF. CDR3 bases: TGCGCCAGCAGTAGCGGCACAGATACGCAGTATTTT.